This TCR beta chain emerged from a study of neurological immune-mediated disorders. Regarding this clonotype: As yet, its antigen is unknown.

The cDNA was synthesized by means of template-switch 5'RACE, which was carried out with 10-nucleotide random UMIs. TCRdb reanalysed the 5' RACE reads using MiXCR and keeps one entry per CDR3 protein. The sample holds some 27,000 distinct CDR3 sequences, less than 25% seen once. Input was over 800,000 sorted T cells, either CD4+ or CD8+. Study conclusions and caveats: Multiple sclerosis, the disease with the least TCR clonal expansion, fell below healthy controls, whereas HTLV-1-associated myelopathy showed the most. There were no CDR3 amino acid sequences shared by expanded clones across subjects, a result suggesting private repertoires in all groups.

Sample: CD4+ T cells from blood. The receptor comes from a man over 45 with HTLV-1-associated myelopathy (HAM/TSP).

In DNA form, the CDR3 reads TGTGCCAGCAGTCGAAACTCTGGGGCCAACGTCCTGACTTTC. Protein product: CASSRNSGANVLTF. The rearrangement uses TRBV6-4 and TRBJ2-6; no firm D call. Germline values: CDR1 MRHNA, CDR2 SNTAGT. Trimming shortened V by 5 bases and J by 0 bases, and 5 bases separated the two germline ends. The CDR3 has 14 residues.